The entry below gives a single T cell receptor (beta chain) sequence along with its context. Its antigen is currently not known. Base quality data are lacking; no much larger clone is found one base away. The donors were some 39 Caucasian individuals from Russia, aged roughly 6 to 90 years, who were systemically healthy. Around 10 milliliters of peripheral blood were collected from each donor into EDTA-treated Vacutainer tubes. Ficoll-Paque density-gradient centrifugation was used to isolate PBMCs, with at least 7 million per sample. Total RNA, at least 6 micrograms per sample, was extracted from PBMCs with Trizol reagent. For every donor, an aliquot of PBMCs went through flow cytometry to measure the percentages of naive CD45RAhigh/CD27high T cells. The CDR3 runs 18 amino acids, cysteine and phenylalanine included. The retained sequence is limited to the CDR3, 54 bases, with the frame set at the first base. From V the trimming removes 5 bases and from J it removes 1 base, while the gene matches leave 9 bases of the junction unaccounted for. Based on the germline V gene, the CDR1 and CDR2 sequences are SGHAT and FQNNGV.

The data were obtained in a study of blood T cells in healthy people across ages (dated by TCRdb to between 2014 and 2016). Context from the whole study: Template switching captured roughly one uniquely barcoded TCR beta cDNA molecule per two T cells in model experiments. Age-related changes in TCR beta repertoire diversity were measured in the study by deep sequencing normalized with unique cDNA molecular identifiers. Four age groups were formed from the donors: young (average approximately 15 years), middle-aged (around 40), aged (around 62) and long-lived (approximately 78). Two additional independent replicas of 1 million unique cDNA reads from the same blood draw were analyzed for two donors (one aged 18 to 29 and one aged 80 or older). Study-wide conclusions, independent of this receptor: Total diversity estimates from one million sequenced T cells were considered lower bounds and underestimates. Bulk unsorted PBMC profiling prevented conclusive comparison of naive and antigen-experienced compartments. Observed TCR beta diversity per million T cells fell roughly linearly with age, and a significant reduction was already apparent by age roughly 40. The long-lived group showed more naive CD4+ T cells, fewer expanded clones and increased TCR diversity than the aged group, suggesting age selection. Because the CMV infection status of the donors was unknown, age-related changes in expanded clonotypes may potentially have been confounded. A strong correlation was found between observed TCR beta diversity and the percentage of naive T cells measured by flow cytometry.

Libraries were constructed by 5' RACE. The run used an Illumina HiSeq 2500. A second PCR of roughly 7 to 11 cycles was run with a J-beta primer mix and a sample-barcoded 5' primer. Each TCR beta cDNA molecule received a unique molecular identifier from a template-switch 5' adaptor carrying 12 random nucleotides. At least 3 million CDR3-containing paired-end reads were obtained from each sample. First-strand cDNA synthesis was performed from all RNA using the Mint cDNA synthesis kit, with priming by a TRBC-specific oligonucleotide. Following uracil-DNA glycosylase treatment, all cDNA underwent a first 18-cycle PCR with the universal primers M1SS and BC2_uni_R. The paper's processing steps were these. Each sample was normalized by randomly selecting 1 million high-quality reads, each carrying a distinct molecular identifier. Reads with shared molecular identifiers were discarded instead of being binned into consensus sequences. MiTCR, run with a Q25 quality threshold and the strictest error-elimination algorithm, handled CDR3 identification, clonotype clustering and error correction. Lower-bound total TCR beta diversity was estimated with a nonparametric unseen species model using Euler transformation. The raw public reads went through TCRdb reprocessing: fastp at Q25, MiXCR clone calling, in-frame beta chains kept. Each record represents a unique CDR3 protein, reported with the most common genes and DNA among its rows. The V and J calls were determined by TCRdb, not by the authors. The sample table contains 800,000 to 950,000 distinct CDR3 sequences; only one count was recorded for 25% to 35% of them. About a tenth of the sample goes to the ten largest clones.

A further study also used this sample, focusing on T cells of mothers and their children. According to the second study: Nine systemically healthy Caucasian individuals, comprising three mothers and their six children, were included as donors. cDNA synthesis consumed the entire amount of extracted RNA, loaded at approximately 1.6 ug RNA in each 15 ul reaction. In the second PCR, sample barcodes and 2-4 random nucleotides were introduced via the M1S primer. Each mother yielded over 10 million TCR beta CDR3 reads and each child about 3 million reads. TCR recombination output is similarly shaped by thymic selection in related and unrelated pairs, with a minor effect exerted by inherited differences. Related mother-child pairs always showed normalized repertoire overlap that was slightly higher than in unrelated mother-child pairs, though the difference was never significant. No persistent microchimeric T cell clones were detected, at a sensitivity of around 97 clones per million clonotypes. The study used deep NGS to compare TCR beta repertoires of mothers and children, seeking features distinguishing related mother-child pairs from unrelated individuals. Mothers averaged about 37 +/- 4 years of age and children averaged about 10 +/- 4 years. After adapters were ligated using NEBNext reagents, the libraries underwent 100+100 nt paired-end sequencing on an Illumina HiSeq 2000. To prevent cross-contamination, the mother and child libraries were prepared one month apart and sequenced in separate runs. For each donor, somewhere between roughly 450,000 and 2,000,000 distinct TCR beta clonotypes were identified. Naive TCR beta clonotypes were estimated from low-frequency clonotypes matched to each donor's FACS-determined naive share, without sorting.

The sequence was collected from a woman in her thirties or forties in good health. The sample comprised blood. The receptor chain draws on TRBV11-2 and TRBJ2-2; 11 bases in the middle match TRBD2. The sequence in DNA is TGTGCCAGCAGCCGACTAACTAGCGGGGGTTGGAACACCGGGGAGCTGTTTTTT. Translation gives CASSRLTSGGWNTGELFF.